Shown below are 27 T cell receptor beta chains from a single sample sequenced in a study of Ad26.COV2.S vaccination and SARS-CoV-2 variants. The table came from immunoSEQ multiplex PCR; TCRdb's copy has only in-frame clones and leaves some out. The table lists about 180,000 clones, approximately 88% of them singletons, with under 7.5% in the top ten. Material: peripheral blood, obtained after recovery from COVID-19. These receptors originate from a human donor who had recovered from COVID-19.

In its sample, this clone was seen once. V and J are TRBV28 and TRBJ2-7; tentative D call: TRBD2 (5 bases). This CDR3 is 12 amino acids long. Trimming cost V 5 bases and J 4 bases, with 9 bases left between them. Germline V lookup: CDR1 MDHEN, CDR2 SYDVKM. CDR3 coding DNA: TGTGCCAGCAGTATTAGCGAGTACGAGCAGTACTTC. Amino acids: CASSISEYEQYF.

The chain uses TRBV20-1 and TRBJ1-1; D uncertain. This CDR3 spans 10 amino acids. Germline V lookup: CDR1 DFQATT, CDR2 SNEGSKA (reference sequence). V dropped 3 bases and J dropped 1 base, with 0 bases sitting between them. CDR3 DNA sequence: TGCAGTGCTAGGAACACTGAAGCTTTCTTT. Amino acid sequence: CSARNTEAFF.

The CDR3 coding sequence is TGTGCCAGCAGTGAAGGGGCAAACAACTACAATGAGCAGTTCTTC. Translation gives CASSEGANNYNEQFF. The V call is TRBV6-4, the J call TRBJ2-1, with D tentatively TRBD1 (5 bases). Germline values: CDR1 MRHNA, CDR2 SNTAGT. The CDR3 consists of 15 residues. V lost 3 bases, J lost 3 bases, and 12 bases lay in between.

This chain uses TRBV5-1 with TRBJ2-7; D remains ambiguous. Trimming pared 0 bases from V and 2 bases from J, leaving 9 bases between. CDR3 length: 14 amino acids. CDR1 is SGHRS and CDR2 is YFSETQ in the germline V gene. CDR3 sequence reads: CASSLGKGTYEQYF. CDR3 nucleotides: TGCGCCAGCAGCTTGGGAAAAGGCACCTACGAGCAGTACTTC.

J is TRBJ1-1 and V is TRBV12-3 or TRBV12-4, with D unclear. The CDR3 contains 13 residues. V was pared by 3 bases and J by 4 bases, with 9 bases between. CDR3: CASSFFQGTEAFF. The CDR3 bases are TGTGCCAGCAGTTTTTTCCAAGGCACTGAAGCTTTCTTT.

A single count supports this clone. J is TRBJ2-2 and V is TRBV2; D gene unclear. The germline CDR1 and CDR2 sequences are SNHLY and FYNNEI. V was trimmed by 7 bases and J by 4 bases, leaving 16 bases between them. The CDR3 is 15 amino acids. The CDR3: CASTSRLTPTGELFF. DNA of the CDR3: TGTGCCAGCACCTCCCGGCTAACTCCCACCGGGGAGCTGTTTTTT.

The chain carries TRBV9 and TRBJ2-1; D possibly corresponds to TRBD1 (6 bases). This CDR3 region has 15 residues. Trimming shortened V by 0 bases and J by 6 bases, and 13 bases separated the two germline ends. Germline values: CDR1 SGDLS, CDR2 YYNGEE. This CDR3 reads CASSVETRRGNEQFF. The CDR3 DNA follows: TGTGCCAGCAGCGTAGAAACTCGCAGGGGCAATGAGCAGTTCTTC.

V and J are TRBV14 and TRBJ1-1; D might be TRBD1 (5 bases). The length of the CDR3 is 15 residues. Trimming shortened V by 0 bases and J by 3 bases, and 11 bases separated the two germline ends. Germline V CDR1 and CDR2: SGHDN, FVKESK. The CDR3 DNA follows: TGTGCCAGCAGCCAAGAGGCTGGGGCGTACACTGAAGCTTTCTTT. Its translation is CASSQEAGAYTEAFF. The full variable domain, rest sourced from reference TRBV14 and TRBJ1-1, is EAGVTQFPSHSVIEKGQTVTLRCDPISGHDNLYWYRRVMGKEIKFLLHFVKESKQDESGMPNNRFLAERTGGTYSTLKVQPAELEDSGVYFCASSQEAGAYTEAFFGQGTRLTVV.

This clone was seen a handful of times. The genes are TRBV9 and TRBJ1-6, with D maybe TRBD1 (5 bases). V dropped 0 bases and J dropped 10 bases, with 14 bases sitting between them. The CDR3 consists of 15 residues. Germline CDR1 and CDR2: SGDLS and YYNGEE. CDR3 protein: CASSVALGGESPLHF. CDR3 bases: TGTGCCAGCAGCGTAGCTCTGGGGGGGGAGTCACCCCTCCACTTT.

This chain connects TRBV18 to TRBJ2-7; 8 bases fit TRBD2. Germline CDR1 KGHSH, CDR2 LQKENI. This CDR3 contains 16 residues. V lost 6 bases, J lost 5 bases, and 15 bases stayed unmatched. The CDR3 is CASSPYDTSGSDEQYF. In DNA form, the CDR3 reads TGTGCCAGCTCCCCCTATGACACAAGCGGGAGCGACGAGCAGTACTTC.

The gene calls are TRBV5-1 and TRBJ2-3, with D unresolved. The germline CDR1 and CDR2 sequences are SGHRS and YFSETQ. V was shortened by 0 bases and J by 2 bases, with 10 bases between the two germline ends. CDR3 length equals 15 residues. The CDR3 sequence is CASSLAVSLTDTQYF. The CDR3 coding sequence is TGCGCCAGCAGCTTGGCAGTATCGCTCACAGATACGCAGTATTTT.

The chain joins TRBV11-2 to TRBJ2-7, with D uncertain. Trimming removed 0 bases from V and 2 bases from J, with 11 bases in between. The CDR3 has 15 residues. Germline-derived CDR1 and CDR2 are SGHAT and FQNNGV. The CDR3 DNA sequence: TGTGCCAGCAGCTTAGAGGCAGCGCTGACCTACGAGCAGTACTTC. This encodes CASSLEAALTYEQYF.

The V and J genes are TRBV7-3 and TRBJ2-1; D might be TRBD2 (6 bases). The CDR3 contains 15 residues. Germline CDR1 reads SGHTA; CDR2 reads FQGTGA. V was shortened by 5 bases and J by 3 bases, with 14 bases between the two germline ends. The CDR3 reads CASSQTSGLYNEQFF. Here the CDR3 DNA reads TGTGCCAGCAGCCAGACCTCGGGACTCTACAATGAGCAGTTCTTC.

The gene calls are TRBV6-5 and TRBJ2-3; D gene ambiguous. CDR3 length: 13 residues. Germline CDR1 is MNHEY and CDR2 is SVGAGI. The V and J ends lost 6 bases and 9 bases respectively, with 16 bases between them. CDR3: CASSYDPRKTQYF. CDR3 DNA sequence: TGTGCCAGCAGCTACGACCCTCGGAAGACGCAGTATTTT.

This chain links TRBV29-1 with TRBJ2-1, with 8 bases aligning to TRBD1. The length of the CDR3 is 12 residues. Per the germline V gene, CDR1 is SQVTM and CDR2 is ANQGSEA. V was clipped by 7 bases and J by 5 bases; unmatched bases: 4. The CDR3 DNA follows: TGCAGCGAAGGACAGGGAAACAATGAGCAGTTCTTC. Amino acid sequence: CSEGQGNNEQFF.

The V and J genes are TRBV4-2 and TRBJ2-7; D is possibly TRBD2 (5 bases). Between the trimmed V and J ends, which lost 0 bases and 7 bases, there was a span of 13 bases. There are 14 residues in the CDR3. From germline, CDR1 is LGHNA and CDR2 YNFKEQ. CDR3 protein: CASSQDVPGGEQYF. The CDR3 nucleotides are TGTGCCAGCAGCCAAGACGTCCCTGGAGGAGAGCAGTACTTC.

This clone appeared once. The chain recombines TRBV7-9 with TRBJ2-5; the D gene is possibly TRBD1 (5 bases). The V gene's germline CDR1 is SEHNR and CDR2 FQNEAQ (reference sequence). The length of the CDR3 is 13 residues. Trimming removed 10 bases at V and 3 bases at J, with 15 bases between. CDR3 in DNA: TGTGCCACTCTGGGGCAGGGCAAAGAGACCCAGTACTTC. It encodes CATLGQGKETQYF. Full variable domain (outside the CDR3, taken from reference TRBV7-9 and TRBJ2-5): DTGVSQNPRHKITKRGQNVTFRCDPISEHNRLYWYRQTLGQGPEFLTYFQNEAQLEKSRLLSDRFSAERPKGSFSTLEIQRTEQGDSAMYLCATLGQGKETQYFGPGTRLLVL.

The chain links TRBV27 to TRBJ1-1; D not resolved. The V gene lost 4 bases and the J gene lost 2 bases, with 8 bases spanning the gap. This CDR3 has 13 residues. The germline V gene encodes CDR1 MNHEY and CDR2 SMNVEV (reference sequence). In DNA, the CDR3 is TGTGCCAGCAGTTCGTCAGCTAACACTGAAGCTTTCTTT. Its protein product is CASSSSANTEAFF.

The V and J genes are TRBV5-1 and TRBJ2-2; D is perhaps TRBD1 or TRBD2 (6 bases each). The germline V gene has CDR1 SGHRS and CDR2 YFSETQ. V lost 2 bases and J 5 bases, leaving 16 bases between the germline ends. The CDR3 runs 16 residues. CDR3 amino acids: CASSFPVTGRTGELFF. As DNA, the CDR3 is TGCGCCAGCAGCTTTCCCGTTACAGGGAGGACCGGGGAGCTGTTTTTT.

The genes are TRBV4-1 and TRBJ1-4, with D tentatively TRBD1 (6 bases). V lost 2 bases and J lost 5, with 27 bases in between. In germline, CDR1 is MGHRA, CDR2 YSYEKL. There are 20 residues in the CDR3. CDR3 sequence: CASSQPQQDFQQGLNEKLFF. The CDR3 nucleotides read TGCGCCAGCAGCCAACCTCAACAAGATTTCCAACAGGGTTTGAATGAAAAACTGTTTTTT.

The chain is built from TRBV5-6 and TRBJ2-7; the D gene is possibly TRBD1 (6 bases). Germline-derived CDR1 and CDR2 are SGHDT and YYEEEE. V lost 1 base and J 0 bases, leaving 11 bases between the germline ends. The CDR3 totals 15 residues. CDR3 in amino acids: CASSLYTGFSYEQYF. As DNA, the CDR3 is TGTGCCAGCAGCTTGTACACAGGGTTCTCCTACGAGCAGTACTTC.

This clone was seen a handful of times. The chain recombines TRBV7-2 with TRBJ2-7, with D unresolved. CDR3 length equals 11 residues. V lost 5 bases, J lost 0 bases, and 2 bases lay in between. The germline gives CDR1 SGHTA, CDR2 FQGNSA. CDR3 DNA: TGTGCCAGCAGCCACTCCTACGAGCAGTACTTC. As protein: CASSHSYEQYF.

The chain uses TRBV5-4 and TRBJ2-1; D may be TRBD2 (6 bases). Germline CDR1 SGHNT, CDR2 YYREEE (reference sequence). V gave up 4 bases and J gave up 3 bases, with 14 bases separating them. The CDR3 spans 15 residues. The CDR3 bases are TGTGCCAGCAGCCTCCGTAGGGAGGTCTACAATGAGCAGTTCTTC. Its protein product is CASSLRREVYNEQFF. Variable domain in full (rest from reference TRBV5-4 and TRBJ2-1): ETGVTQSPTHLIKTRGQQVTLRCSSQSGHNTVSWYQQALGQGPQFIFQYYREEENGRGNFPPRFSGLQFPNYSSELNVNALELDDSALYLCASSLRREVYNEQFFGPGTRLTVL.

Remarks on this clone: Other DNA sequences in this specimen translate into the identical CDR3. This chain joins TRBV5-1 and TRBJ2-5; D is uncertain. Germline CDR1 reads SGHRS; CDR2 reads YFSETQ. The CDR3 totals 12 residues. The V end was cut by 0 bases, the J end by 5 bases, with 5 bases between. The CDR3 loop is CASSLVGETQYF. CDR3 in DNA: TGCGCCAGCAGCTTGGTGGGGGAGACCCAGTACTTC.

The V gene is TRBV3-1 (or the pseudogene TRBV3-2), the J gene TRBJ1-1, with D uncertain. Trimming took 0 bases from V and 4 from J, leaving 9 bases between them. In germline, CDR1 is LGHDT, CDR2 YNNKEL (reference sequence). The CDR3 runs to 14 residues. The CDR3 protein is CASSQDGISTEAFF. The CDR3 region has the DNA TGTGCCAGCAGCCAAGATGGGATATCCACTGAAGCTTTCTTT.

This chain links TRBV5-1 with TRBJ1-1; possible D gene TRBD1, 5 bases. The length of the CDR3 is 14 residues. V lost 3 bases and J lost 1, with 10 bases in between. In germline, CDR1 is SGHRS, CDR2 YFSETQ. The CDR3: CASSSGHANTEAFF. DNA of the CDR3: TGCGCCAGCAGCTCCGGACACGCGAACACTGAAGCTTTCTTT.

V and J are TRBV18 and TRBJ2-5, with unresolved D. CDR1 and CDR2 from the germline V gene are KGHSH and LQKENI. Trimming took off 2 bases at V and 2 bases at J, with 9 bases between the two ends. This CDR3 comprises 14 residues. The CDR3: CASSPIQSQETQYF. The CDR3 nucleotides are TGTGCCAGCTCACCAATCCAGAGTCAAGAGACCCAGTACTTC.